This T cell receptor beta chain was documented in a study of T cells in Graves' hyperthyroidism and ophthalmopathy. This clonotype came up a few times. The antigen remains unidentified. Amplification targeted TCR beta CDR3 regions from RNA transcripts. The TCR CDR3 first-round RT-PCR relied on the HTBI primer set. TCRdb re-called the multiplex PCR reads through MiXCR, storing one row per CDR3 protein. The table has hundreds of thousands of distinct CDR3 sequences, 38% seen once; the top ten hold about 9%. Overall study results and limits: Researchers found most expanded thyroid clonotypes above 0.001 in blood as well. A median 6.5 months before onset, the model predicted ophthalmopathy.

The CDR3 loop spans 14 amino acids. Germline lookup yields CDR1 MNHNS and CDR2 SASEGT. Trimming removed 11 bases at V and 2 bases at J, with 19 bases between. Exclusions: uncontrolled infection, other autoimmune disease, pregnancy, lactation. Orbital computed tomography and thyroid ultrasound, together with serum TRAb and thyroxine and clinical symptoms, were used for diagnoses. The source of this sequence is a man between 18 and 29 years old with Graves' hyperthyroidism. Sequencing was carried out using blood. V gene TRBV6-1 combines with J gene TRBJ2-7; D may match TRBD1 or TRBD2 (6 bases each). Written as DNA, the CDR3 is TGTGCCGCCCGAGGGAGGACAGTTCCCTACGAGCAGTACTTC. Amino acid sequence: CAARGRTVPYEQYF.